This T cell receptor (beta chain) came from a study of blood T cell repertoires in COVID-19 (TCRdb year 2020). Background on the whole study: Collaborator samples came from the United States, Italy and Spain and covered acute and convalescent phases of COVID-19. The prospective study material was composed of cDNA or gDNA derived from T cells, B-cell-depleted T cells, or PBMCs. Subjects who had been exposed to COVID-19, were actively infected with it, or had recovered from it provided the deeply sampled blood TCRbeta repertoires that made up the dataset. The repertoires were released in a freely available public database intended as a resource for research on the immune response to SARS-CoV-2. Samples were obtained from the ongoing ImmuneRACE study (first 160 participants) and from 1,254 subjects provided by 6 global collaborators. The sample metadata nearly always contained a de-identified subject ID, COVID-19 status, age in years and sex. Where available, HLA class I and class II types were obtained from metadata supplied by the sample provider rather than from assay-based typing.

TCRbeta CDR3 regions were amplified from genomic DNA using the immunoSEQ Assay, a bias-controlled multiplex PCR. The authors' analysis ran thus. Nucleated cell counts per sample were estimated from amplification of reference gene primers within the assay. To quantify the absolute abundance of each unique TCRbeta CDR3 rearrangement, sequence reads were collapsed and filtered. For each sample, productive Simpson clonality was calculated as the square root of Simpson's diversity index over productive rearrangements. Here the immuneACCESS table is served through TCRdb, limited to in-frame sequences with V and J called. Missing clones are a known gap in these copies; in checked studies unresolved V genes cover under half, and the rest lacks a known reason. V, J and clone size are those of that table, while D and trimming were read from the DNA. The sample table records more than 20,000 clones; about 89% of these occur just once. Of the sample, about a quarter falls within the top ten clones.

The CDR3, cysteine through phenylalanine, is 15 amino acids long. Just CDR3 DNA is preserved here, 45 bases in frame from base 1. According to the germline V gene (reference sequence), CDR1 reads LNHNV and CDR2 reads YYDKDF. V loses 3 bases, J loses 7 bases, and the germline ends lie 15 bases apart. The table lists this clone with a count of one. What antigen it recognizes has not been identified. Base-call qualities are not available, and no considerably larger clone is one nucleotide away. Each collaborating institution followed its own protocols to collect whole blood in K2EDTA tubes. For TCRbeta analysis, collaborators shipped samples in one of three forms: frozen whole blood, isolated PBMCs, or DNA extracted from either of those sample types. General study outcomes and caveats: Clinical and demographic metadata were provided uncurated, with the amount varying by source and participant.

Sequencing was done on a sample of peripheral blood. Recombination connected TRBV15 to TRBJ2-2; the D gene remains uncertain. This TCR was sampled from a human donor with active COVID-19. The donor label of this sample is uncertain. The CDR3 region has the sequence CATSSVILRRGELFF. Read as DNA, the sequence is TGTGCCACCAGCAGTGTAATCCTACGCCGCGGGGAGCTGTTTTTT.